This TCR beta chain was identified during a study of OX40 agonist ivuxolimab in advanced cancers. This clone was seen only once. Trimming pared 5 bases from V and 5 bases from J, leaving 21 bases between. CDR1 is SNHLY and CDR2 is FYNNEI in the germline V gene. The CDR3 spans 16 residues. Profiled with immunoSEQ multiplex PCR; TCRdb holds only in-frame clones, not every one. The table has 22,000 or so clones, 60% to 85% seen once. This TCR was recovered from an adult with an advanced solid tumor such as melanoma, head and neck, liver or kidney cancer. This chain joins TRBV2 and TRBJ2-5; D might be TRBD2 (5 bases). The sequenced sample was CD4+ or CD8+ T cells sorted from blood, obtained in a trial of the OX40 agonist ivuxolimab. The CDR3 coding sequence is TGTGCCAGCAGTCGTGGCAGCCCTAGTAGCGTTGAGACCCAGTACTTC. This gives the protein CASSRGSPSSVETQYF.